Below are 31 T cell receptor beta chains sequenced from a single sample in a study of blood T cell repertoires in COVID-19. The repertoire was sequenced with immunoSEQ multiplex PCR; TCRdb's copy has only in-frame clones and lacks some. The repertoire includes fewer than 85,000 clones, around 80% of them detected once, and more than 25% sits in the top ten. The specimen was peripheral blood. Receptors were obtained from a man in his 60s with active or convalescent COVID-19.

The V gene is TRBV7-9, the J gene TRBJ1-2; D may be TRBD1 (5 bases). Trimming cost V 3 bases and J 6 bases, with 11 bases left between them. This CDR3 region has 13 residues. Looked up from germline, CDR1 is SEHNR and CDR2 is FQNEAQ (reference sequence). The CDR3 nucleotides read TGTGCCAGCAGCTTGGGCAGGGCAAATGGCTACACCTTC. Its translation: CASSLGRANGYTF.

The chain is built from TRBV6-1 and TRBJ1-2; possible D gene TRBD1, 5 bases. The CDR3 has 17 residues. Germline V CDR1 and CDR2: MNHNS, SASEGT. Trimming took 1 base from V and 4 from J, leaving 19 bases between them. CDR3 DNA sequence: TGTGCCAGCAGTGAAGGCTTGGCAGGGATCAGTATCTATGGCTACACCTTC. Translation gives CASSEGLAGISIYGYTF.

The rearrangement uses TRBV14 and TRBJ1-2; D not resolved. V dropped 4 bases and J dropped 3 bases, with 9 bases sitting between them. This CDR3 contains 13 residues. Germline CDR1 is SGHDN and CDR2 is FVKESK. The CDR3 DNA reads TGTGCCAGCAGCCGCAGTCCTGACTATGGCTACACCTTC. This encodes CASSRSPDYGYTF.

In this sample, this clone turned up a few times. The V gene is TRBV2, the J gene TRBJ1-2; 7 bases align to TRBD1. The CDR3 consists of 15 residues. The V gene's germline CDR1 is SNHLY and CDR2 FYNNEI. V lost 7 bases to trimming and J lost 0 bases; unmatched junction nucleotides: 8. Here the CDR3 reads CASTTDRVTNYGYTF. The CDR3, as DNA: TGTGCCAGCACTACCGACAGGGTGACTAACTATGGCTACACCTTC.

The chain recombines TRBV15 with TRBJ2-5; D gene uncertain. This CDR3 is built from 15 residues. V lost 1 base, J lost 1 base, and 10 bases lay in between. Germline CDR1 and CDR2: LNHNV and YYDKDF (reference sequence). CDR3 in amino acids: CATSRVGSGQETQYF. The CDR3 region has the DNA TGTGCCACCAGCAGAGTAGGCTCGGGCCAAGAGACCCAGTACTTC.

The chain links TRBV9 to TRBJ2-7, with D tentatively TRBD2 (6 bases). Trimming stripped 5 bases from V and 5 bases from J, with 14 bases between. This CDR3 is 13 amino acids long. Germline values: CDR1 SGDLS, CDR2 YYNGEE. CDR3 sequence: CASSAGRGNEQYF. The CDR3, as DNA: TGTGCCAGCAGTGCCGGGCGGGGCAACGAGCAGTACTTC.

This chain uses TRBV14 with TRBJ2-5, with a tentative D call TRBD1 (6 bases). The V gene lost 1 base and the J gene lost 4 bases, with 22 bases spanning the gap. Germline CDR1 reads SGHDN; CDR2 reads FVKESK. This CDR3 region has 18 residues. In nucleotides, the CDR3 is TGTGCCAGCAGCCAAGGGTGGCCGGGGAGAACAGGGACAGAGACCCAGTACTTC. Translation: CASSQGWPGRTGTETQYF. The complete variable domain, with remaining parts taken from reference TRBV14 and TRBJ2-5, reads EAGVTQFPSHSVIEKGQTVTLRCDPISGHDNLYWYRRVMGKEIKFLLHFVKESKQDESGMPNNRFLAERTGGTYSTLKVQPAELEDSGVYFCASSQGWPGRTGTETQYFGPGTRLLVL.

The chain is built from TRBV4-2 and TRBJ2-5; D possibly corresponds to TRBD2 (6 bases). This CDR3 spans 15 amino acids. Germline CDR1 and CDR2: LGHNA and YNFKEQ. Deletions cut 5 bases from V and 0 bases from J, with 13 bases between. CDR3 coding DNA: TGTGCCAGCAGCGGGGACTTAGGAGACCAAGAGACCCAGTACTTC. It codes for CASSGDLGDQETQYF.

V gene TRBV28 combines with J gene TRBJ1-5, with 10 bases fitting TRBD1. CDR1 is MDHEN and CDR2 is SYDVKM in the germline V gene. The CDR3 has 16 amino acids. V lost 2 bases, J lost 10 bases, and 11 bases stayed unmatched. CDR3 DNA sequence: TGTGCCAGCAGTTTAAGCGACAGGGGGCTACTCGTACCCCAGCATTTT. This codes for CASSLSDRGLLVPQHF.

The CDR3 nucleotides read TGTGCCAGTACCAAATCGGGGAATACGCAGTATTTT. Translated, it gives CASTKSGNTQYF. The chain is built from TRBV19 and TRBJ2-3, with D perhaps matching TRBD2 (5 bases). The CDR3 has 12 residues. V lost 7 bases and J lost 7, with 12 bases in between. Germline V gene data show CDR1 as LNHDA and CDR2 as SQIVND (reference sequence).

The rearrangement links TRBV14 to TRBJ2-1; 7 bases match TRBD2. This CDR3 is built from 16 residues. Germline V gene lookup returns CDR1 SGHDN and CDR2 FVKESK. J was trimmed by 3 bases and V by 3 bases; bases with no gene match: 8. DNA of the CDR3: TGTGCCAGCAGCCATTTCGTACTAGCGCACTACAATGAGCAGTTCTTC. Its protein is CASSHFVLAHYNEQFF.

V is TRBV9 and J is TRBJ2-7; D gene ambiguous. Trimming took 3 bases from V and 6 from J, leaving 22 bases between them. Per germline, CDR1 SGDLS and CDR2 YYNGEE. This CDR3 is built from 16 residues. The CDR3 spells CASSARRDVSLAEQYF. The CDR3, as DNA: TGTGCCAGCAGCGCGCGTCGTGATGTGAGTCTTGCCGAGCAGTACTTC.

The gene calls are TRBV5-1 and TRBJ1-6; 10 bases fit TRBD1. V dropped 2 bases and J dropped 6; count of bases not matched to a gene: 8. The CDR3 is made up of 17 amino acids. CDR1 is SGHRS and CDR2 is YFSETQ in the germline V gene. DNA of the CDR3: TGCGCCAGCAGCTTTACCGGGACAGGGGCCTCTAATTCACCCCTCCACTTT. Translated: CASSFTGTGASNSPLHF.

CDR3 region: CASSPRGGNQPQHF. The DNA of the CDR3 is TGTGCCAGTAGTCCCAGGGGGGGCAATCAGCCCCAGCATTTT. The chain combines TRBV19 with TRBJ1-5; TRBD1 aligns across 7 bases. J gave up 2 bases and V 5 bases, and 3 bases lay outside the gene matches. CDR1 LNHDA and CDR2 SQIVND come from the germline V gene (reference sequence). This CDR3 spans 14 amino acids.

The V call is TRBV3-1 (or the pseudogene TRBV3-2), the J call TRBJ1-2; D gene ambiguous. Trimming took 0 bases from V and 8 from J, leaving 13 bases between them. Germline V gene data show CDR1 as LGHDT and CDR2 as YNNKEL (reference sequence). This CDR3 has 14 amino acids. The CDR3 DNA reads as TGTGCCAGCAGCCAAGATCCCAACCACGGGGGCTACACCTTC. Its protein is CASSQDPNHGGYTF.

This clone was recorded once. V gene TRBV11-2 combines with J gene TRBJ2-1; D is unclear. V lost 11 bases and J 0 bases, leaving 11 bases between the germline ends. Germline values: CDR1 SGHAT, CDR2 FQNNGV. This CDR3 has 13 amino acids. The DNA for the CDR3 is TGTGCCGTCGCGGCGAGCTCCTACAATGAGCAGTTCTTC. Encoded protein: CAVAASSYNEQFF.

The V gene is TRBV6-6, the J gene TRBJ2-2, with 8 nucleotides matching TRBD1. CDR3 size: 15 residues. Germline V CDR1 and CDR2: MNHNY, SVGAGI (reference sequence). Trimming took 2 bases from V and 6 from J; bases not matched to a gene: 5. The DNA of the CDR3 is TGTGCCAGCAGTTACCAGGGGGCGGAGGCCGGGGAGCTGTTTTTT. It is translated as CASSYQGAEAGELFF.

The sample holds a few counts of this clone. The chain combines TRBV6-1 with TRBJ2-3, with D maybe TRBD1 (5 bases). The CDR3 totals 14 residues. Germline V gene data show CDR1 as MNHNS and CDR2 as SASEGT. The V gene lost 3 bases and the J gene lost 0 bases, with 7 bases spanning the gap. CDR3 DNA sequence: TGTGCCAGCAGTGATGACAGTAGCACAGATACGCAGTATTTT. Translating gives CASSDDSSTDTQYF.

This chain links TRBV11-2 with TRBJ2-3; a possible D gene is TRBD2 (6 bases). Looked up from germline, CDR1 is SGHAT and CDR2 is FQNNGV. V lost 3 bases and J lost 4, with 17 bases in between. This CDR3 spans 16 amino acids. DNA of the CDR3: TGTGCCAGCAGCTTTAAACCCGGGGGACCATCAGATACGCAGTATTTT. This translates into CASSFKPGGPSDTQYF.

The chain has TRBV4-1 and TRBJ1-6, with a possible D match to TRBD1 (6 bases). Germline V gives CDR1 MGHRA, CDR2 YSYEKL. V was clipped by 3 bases and J by 4 bases, with 19 bases between them. The CDR3 contains 18 residues. The CDR3 bases are TGCGCCAGCAGCCACCTCGGACCCATGGGGGCTTATAATTCACCCCTCCACTTT. It translates to CASSHLGPMGAYNSPLHF.

CDR3 nucleotides: TGTGCCGGAAATTACAGGGGGCTGTATGGCTACACCTTC. It translates to CAGNYRGLYGYTF. The chain links TRBV30 to TRBJ1-2, with 9 bases aligning to TRBD1. Trimming took 8 bases from V and 5 from J; bases not matched to a gene: 9. Germline V gene sequence: CDR1 GTSNPN, CDR2 SVGIG (reference sequence). The CDR3 totals 13 residues.

V and J are TRBV4-2 and TRBJ1-1; TRBD1 matches 9 bases. CDR3 length: 16 amino acids. V was pared by 3 bases and J by 1 base, with 6 bases of the junction left unmatched. Looked up from germline, CDR1 is LGHNA and CDR2 is YNFKEQ. The CDR3 nucleotides are TGTGCCAGCAGCCAGGATGCGACAGGGGGGAACACTGAAGCTTTCTTT. This sequence encodes CASSQDATGGNTEAFF.

This clone appeared a few times. J is TRBJ1-3 and V is TRBV7-9; no definite D call. The germline V and J ends were trimmed by 2 bases and 8 bases, with 4 bases remaining between them. The CDR3 contains 11 residues. The germline V gene encodes CDR1 SEHNR and CDR2 FQNEAQ (reference sequence). CDR3 DNA: TGTGCCAGCAGCTTAAGCGACACCATATATTTT. Translated, it gives CASSLSDTIYF. Together with reference TRBV7-9 and TRBJ1-3, the CDR3 gives the full variable domain: DTGVSQNPRHKITKRGQNVTFRCDPISEHNRLYWYRQTLGQGPEFLTYFQNEAQLEKSRLLSDRFSAERPKGSFSTLEIQRTEQGDSAMYLCASSLSDTIYFGEGSWLTVV.

The chain joins TRBV7-3 to TRBJ2-1, with a possible D match to TRBD2 (5 bases). Germline V CDR1 and CDR2: SGHTA, FQGTGA. The CDR3 sequence is 14 residues long. V was shortened by 5 bases and J by 5 bases, with 13 bases between the two germline ends. DNA for the CDR3: TGTGCCAGCAGCCCTACGACCGGGAACAATGAGCAGTTCTTC. As protein: CASSPTTGNNEQFF.

The chain employs TRBV14 and TRBJ2-7; the D gene is possibly TRBD1 (5 bases). The CDR3 totals 15 residues. Trimming removed 1 base from V and 0 bases from J, with 10 bases in between. Looked up from germline, CDR1 is SGHDN and CDR2 is FVKESK. The CDR3 coding sequence is TGTGCCAGCAGCCAAGTGGCAGGGCTCTCCTACGAGCAGTACTTC. Encoded protein: CASSQVAGLSYEQYF.

The chain recombines TRBV5-4 with TRBJ2-7, with D perhaps TRBD2 (5 bases). Germline lookup yields CDR1 SGHNT and CDR2 YYREEE (reference sequence). The CDR3 spans 14 residues. V was cut by 2 bases and J by 0 bases, with 9 bases left in between. The CDR3 region is CASSFGDLSYEQYF. In DNA, the CDR3 is TGTGCCAGCAGCTTCGGGGATCTCTCCTACGAGCAGTACTTC.

J is TRBJ2-1 and V is TRBV5-1; 9 bases fit TRBD2. V was clipped by 0 bases and J by 4 bases; unmatched bases: 2. This CDR3 has 15 amino acids. The germline gives CDR1 SGHRS, CDR2 YFSETQ. CDR3 sequence reads: CASSLVSGGYNEQFF. The CDR3 DNA follows: TGCGCCAGCAGCTTGGTTAGCGGGGGTTACAATGAGCAGTTCTTC. The entire variable domain, with the rest obtained from reference TRBV5-1 and TRBJ2-1, is as follows: KAGVTQTPRYLIKTRGQQVTLSCSPISGHRSVSWYQQTPGQGLQFLFEYFSETQRNKGNFPGRFSGRQFSNSRSEMNVSTLELGDSALYLCASSLVSGGYNEQFFGPGTRLTVL.

J is TRBJ2-5 and V is TRBV7-3; perhaps TRBD1 as D (5 bases). Germline CDR1 SGHTA, CDR2 FQGTGA. CDR3 length: 16 residues. Trimming removed 1 base from V and 2 bases from J, with 14 bases in between. CDR3 coding DNA: TGTGCCAGCAGCTTAAGTAAGGGTCCAGGGCAAGAGACCCAGTACTTC. Residues: CASSLSKGPGQETQYF.

CDR3 sequence reads: CASSFQRGGRETQYF. DNA of the CDR3: TGTGCCAGCAGTTTCCAGCGGGGGGGCCGCGAGACCCAGTACTTC. The chain links TRBV6-6 to TRBJ2-5, with 10 bases fitting TRBD2. The germline V gene has CDR1 MNHNY and CDR2 SVGAGI (reference sequence). The CDR3 is 15 amino acids. V dropped 4 bases and J dropped 5; count of bases not matched to a gene: 7.

The chain links TRBV6-1 to TRBJ2-1, with TRBD2 matching over 8 bases. This CDR3 is built from 18 residues. The junction had 21 bases not matched to a gene; V was cut back by 4 bases and J by 10 bases. Germline V gene sequence: CDR1 MNHNS, CDR2 SASEGT. CDR3 DNA: TGTGCCAGCAGTGGAGGCGGGGGGACCCAGGTAGAGATGGGGGAGCAGTTCTTC. It translates to CASSGGGGTQVEMGEQFF.

CDR3 nucleotide sequence: TGTGCCAGCTCACCACCCGGGGATCGCAATCAGCCCCAGCATTTT. Translated: CASSPPGDRNQPQHF. The chain uses TRBV18 and TRBJ1-5; D gene unclear. The CDR3 totals 15 residues. V lost 0 bases and J 2 bases, leaving 8 bases between the germline ends. Per germline, CDR1 KGHSH and CDR2 LQKENI.